A single sample is the source of the 19 T cell receptor beta chains below, sequenced in a study of shared clonotypes between healthy human individuals. CD45RO-negative CD8 cells positively selected for CCR7 made up the naive population, which excluded terminally differentiated effector memory CD45RA+ cells. The method was immunoSEQ multiplex PCR; TCRdb's version includes in-frame clones alone and lacks a portion of them. Of about 2.1 million clones detected, about 92% appear once; the ten largest clones hold roughly 1.7%. Sequenced input: naive CD8+ T cells from PBMCs. All receptors derive from a man aged 18 to 29 in good health. Some clones in this sample may be carry-over from other donors' samples.

This sequence joins TRBV9 and TRBJ1-5, with D perhaps TRBD1 (6 bases). Germline V gene data show CDR1 as SGDLS and CDR2 as YYNGEE. The CDR3 totals 14 residues. The germline V and J ends were trimmed by 4 bases and 1 base, with 9 bases remaining between them. Written as DNA, the CDR3 is TGTGCCAGCAGCTCAACAGGGAGCAATCAGCCCCAGCATTTT. It encodes CASSSTGSNQPQHF.

A remark on this clone: Other DNA sequences of this sample code for an identical CDR3. V gene TRBV25-1 combines with J gene TRBJ2-3; D unresolved. This CDR3 spans 10 amino acids. Deletions cut 4 bases from V and 6 bases from J, with 2 bases between. In germline, CDR1 is MGHDK, CDR2 SYGVNS. In DNA, the CDR3 is TGTGCCAGCAGTGGGGATACGCAGTATTTT. Translation: CASSGDTQYF.

V is TRBV18 and J is TRBJ2-1, with unresolved D. The germline CDR1 and CDR2 sequences are KGHSH and LQKENI. The CDR3 contains 16 residues. With 6 bases removed from V and 8 bases from J, the gap between germline ends came to 23 bases. The CDR3 reads CASSSKGKEVVHEQFF. DNA for the CDR3: TGTGCCAGCTCCTCAAAGGGAAAGGAAGTGGTCCATGAGCAGTTCTTC.

The V and J genes are TRBV25-1 and TRBJ2-5, with D perhaps matching TRBD2 (7 bases). There are 15 residues in the CDR3. The V gene's germline CDR1 is MGHDK and CDR2 SYGVNS. Trimming stripped 2 bases from V and 2 bases from J, with 12 bases between. CDR3 loop: CASSEVGGRQETQYF. CDR3 nucleotide sequence: TGTGCCAGCAGTGAAGTCGGGGGGCGGCAAGAGACCCAGTACTTC.

The genes are TRBV6-5 and TRBJ2-2, with D possibly being TRBD1 or TRBD2 (5 bases each). Germline V gene lookup returns CDR1 MNHEY and CDR2 SVGAGI. V was trimmed by 6 bases and J by 8 bases, leaving 10 bases between them. The CDR3 loop spans 12 amino acids. The CDR3 spells CASSSGAGELFF. In nucleotides, the CDR3 is TGTGCCAGCAGCTCCGGGGCGGGGGAGCTGTTTTTT.

CDR3 in amino acids: CASSEGGTVARETQYF. The CDR3 region has the DNA TGTGCCAGCAGTGAAGGGGGCACGGTGGCCAGGGAGACCCAGTACTTC. The genes are TRBV2 and TRBJ2-5, with a tentative D call TRBD1 (5 bases). Germline V gene sequence: CDR1 SNHLY, CDR2 FYNNEI. The CDR3 length is 16 residues. V dropped 1 base and J dropped 5 bases, with 17 bases sitting between them. Full variable domain (outside the CDR3, taken from reference TRBV2 and TRBJ2-5): EPEVTQTPSHQVTQMGQEVILRCVPISNHLYFYWYRQILGQKVEFLVSFYNNEISEKSEIFDDQFSVERPDGSNFTLKIRSTKLEDSAMYFCASSEGGTVARETQYFGPGTRLLVL.

The chain combines TRBV25-1 with TRBJ2-1; D gene unclear. V lost 5 bases to trimming and J lost 4 bases, with 15 bases between them. The CDR3 is 15 residues long. Germline CDR1 is MGHDK and CDR2 is SYGVNS. CDR3 residues: CASSYRQEHYNEQFF. CDR3 bases: TGTGCCAGCAGTTATAGGCAGGAACATTACAATGAGCAGTTCTTC.

V is TRBV14 and J is TRBJ2-7; D is uncertain. Germline V gives CDR1 SGHDN, CDR2 FVKESK. This CDR3 region has 14 residues. Deletions cut 0 bases from V and 0 bases from J, with 6 bases between. Here the CDR3 DNA reads TGTGCCAGCAGCCAAGAGGTTCACTCCTACGAGCAGTACTTC. Translation gives CASSQEVHSYEQYF.

V usage is TRBV10-3 and J usage is TRBJ1-5; no clear D gene. From germline, CDR1 is ENHRY and CDR2 SYGVKD. The CDR3 length is 13 residues. The ends were cut back, 4 bases at V and 4 bases at J, with 8 bases in the middle. The CDR3 region is CAISAELNQPQHF. The CDR3 DNA reads TGTGCCATCAGTGCGGAGCTAAATCAGCCCCAGCATTTT.

The rearrangement links TRBV9 to TRBJ2-7; 12 positions agree with TRBD2. After removal of 3 bases from V and 0 bases from J, the junction contained 4 bases not matched to a gene. This CDR3 has 16 amino acids. Germline assignment: CDR1 SGDLS and CDR2 YYNGEE. Here the CDR3 DNA reads TGTGCCAGCAGCGCGGAGACTAGCGGGAGCTCCTACGAGCAGTACTTC. Its protein is CASSAETSGSSYEQYF. The entire variable domain, with the rest obtained from reference TRBV9 and TRBJ2-7, is as follows: DSGVTQTPKHLITATGQRVTLRCSPRSGDLSVYWYQQSLDQGLQFLIQYYNGEERAKGNILERFSAQQFPDLHSELNLSSLELGDSALYFCASSAETSGSSYEQYFGPGTRLTVT.

The V gene is TRBV9, the J gene TRBJ2-1, with D tentatively TRBD1 or TRBD2 (5 bases each). V shed 0 bases and J shed 4 bases, with 26 bases lying between them. The CDR3 extends over 20 amino acids. The germline V gene encodes CDR1 SGDLS and CDR2 YYNGEE. The CDR3 loop is CASSVASLVGAAGFYNEQFF. The DNA of the CDR3 is TGTGCCAGCAGCGTAGCGTCTTTGGTCGGGGCGGCAGGTTTTTACAATGAGCAGTTCTTC.

This sequence joins TRBV27 and TRBJ2-7; a possible D gene is TRBD2 (5 bases). The ends were cut back, 3 bases at V and 0 bases at J, with 9 bases in the middle. The CDR3 contains 14 residues. The V gene's germline CDR1 is MNHEY and CDR2 SMNVEV (reference sequence). In nucleotides, the CDR3 is TGTGCCAGCAGTTTTGCGGGCAACTCCTACGAGCAGTACTTC. As protein: CASSFAGNSYEQYF.

The chain carries TRBV28 and TRBJ2-7, with 7 bases fitting TRBD1. The junction had 9 bases not matched to a gene; V was cut back by 4 bases and J by 3 bases. Per germline, CDR1 MDHEN and CDR2 SYDVKM. This CDR3 has 15 residues. CDR3 DNA: TGTGCCAGCAGTTCCCTGGGGACAGCCAACTACGAGCAGTACTTC. It codes for CASSSLGTANYEQYF.

This rearrangement joins TRBV7-9 to TRBJ2-7; D is perhaps TRBD2 (5 bases). The CDR3 has 14 amino acids. The V gene lost 1 base and the J gene lost 6 bases, with 13 bases spanning the gap. From germline, CDR1 is SEHNR and CDR2 FQNEAQ (reference sequence). CDR3 DNA sequence: TGTGCCAGCAGCTTAGGAATCGGGGTAGCCGAGCAGTACTTC. It is translated as CASSLGIGVAEQYF.

V usage is TRBV23-1 and J usage is TRBJ2-1; D gene ambiguous. TRBV23-1 is an ORF for which the function is uncertain. Trimming left V 4 bases short and J 3 bases short, with 22 bases between. The CDR3 length is 18 residues. This CDR3 is CASSRALRTPTLYNEQFF. CDR3 nucleotides: TGCGCCAGCAGTCGGGCATTACGAACTCCTACCCTCTACAATGAGCAGTTCTTC.

The chain joins TRBV27 to TRBJ2-1, with D unclear. The germline CDR1 and CDR2 sequences are MNHEY and SMNVEV (reference sequence). V lost 0 bases and J 2 bases, leaving 8 bases between the germline ends. The CDR3 runs 15 residues. CDR3 in amino acids: CASSLSPGTYNEQFF. DNA of the CDR3: TGTGCCAGCAGTTTATCCCCGGGCACCTACAATGAGCAGTTCTTC.

This sequence joins TRBV19 and TRBJ1-1, with 9 bases fitting TRBD1. The CDR3 extends over 16 amino acids. The junction had 8 bases not matched to a gene; V was cut back by 3 bases and J by 3 bases. Germline CDR1 and CDR2: LNHDA and SQIVND (reference sequence). The DNA of the CDR3 is TGTGCCAGTAGTATCACAGGGGGCGCGGGTTACACTGAAGCTTTCTTT. This codes for CASSITGGAGYTEAFF.

This clone was recorded only once. V usage is TRBV7-3 and J usage is TRBJ2-5, with 8 nucleotides matching TRBD1. The CDR3 consists of 14 residues. Germline-derived CDR1 and CDR2 are SGHTA and FQGTGA. Germline trimming cut 4 bases from V and 5 bases from J; bases unmatched to any gene: 6. CDR3 sequence: CASSWTGRKETQYF. CDR3 nucleotides: TGTGCCAGCAGCTGGACAGGGCGAAAGGAGACCCAGTACTTC. Drawing the rest from reference TRBV7-3 and TRBJ2-5, the complete variable domain is GAGVSQTPSNKVTEKGKYVELRCDPISGHTALYWYRQSLGQGPEFLIYFQGTGAADDSGLPNDRFFAVRPEGSVSTLKIQRTERGDSAVYLCASSWTGRKETQYFGPGTRLLVL.

V usage is TRBV4-3 and J usage is TRBJ2-1; 10 bases align to TRBD2. Per germline, CDR1 LGHNA and CDR2 YSLEER. V lost 0 bases and J lost 10; bases outside the gene matches: 12. The CDR3 is 17 amino acids. This CDR3 is CASSQDPQAGGVGEQFF. The CDR3 DNA is TGCGCCAGCAGCCAAGACCCCCAAGCGGGAGGGGTAGGGGAGCAGTTCTTC.